This TCR beta chain was profiled in a study of OX40 agonist ivuxolimab in advanced cancers. Study details: Having had anti-PD-1, anti-PD-L1 or anti-CTLA-4 therapy before was allowed, and more than 35% had some. General study points: The study found that CD8+ T cells averaged more expanded clones than CD4+. Expanded peripheral T cells had an undetermined antigen specificity.

This CDR3 comprises 15 residues. The J segment lost 2 bases and the V segment lost 2 bases, leaving 4 bases of the junction unmatched. Germline loops: CDR1 SEHNR, CDR2 FQNEAQ (reference sequence). Only one count was recorded for this clone. Its antigen is unknown. The table came from immunoSEQ multiplex PCR; TCRdb's copy has only in-frame clones and leaves some out. The repertoire holds around 67,000 clones, more than 70% seen once, with around 8% in the top ten. The input for sequencing was CD4+ or CD8+ T cells sorted from blood, taken in a trial of the OX40 agonist ivuxolimab. The receptor was derived from an adult with an advanced solid tumor such as melanoma, head and neck, liver or kidney cancer. The chain links TRBV7-9 to TRBJ2-3; 7 nucleotides line up with TRBD1. The CDR3 loop reads CASSLQGVVTDTQYF. In DNA form, the CDR3 reads TGTGCCAGCAGCTTACAGGGGGTAGTCACAGATACGCAGTATTTT.